This T cell receptor beta chain originates from a study of beta chain features in type 1 diabetes. The CDR3 extends over 14 amino acids. V dropped 6 bases and J dropped 5; count of bases not matched to a gene: 6. Germline loops: CDR1 SGDLS, CDR2 YYNGEE. Expressed TCRB transcripts were sequenced because the entire RNA isolate underwent reverse transcription. Assay used: immunoSEQ multiplex PCR; TCRdb lists only in-frame clones, some missing. The sample yields 300,000 to 350,000 clones, approximately 8.2% seen once. The V and J genes are TRBV9 and TRBJ2-2; TRBD1 matches 8 bases. The specimen was central memory CD4+ T cells from blood. The source of this sequence is a woman aged 18-29 years in good health. CDR3 amino acids: CASTLTGETGELFF. In nucleotides, the CDR3 is TGTGCCAGCACCTTGACAGGGGAAACCGGGGAGCTGTTTTTT. Full variable domain (rest looked up from reference TRBV9 and TRBJ2-2): DSGVTQTPKHLITATGQRVTLRCSPRSGDLSVYWYQQSLDQGLQFLIQYYNGEERAKGNILERFSAQQFPDLHSELNLSSLELGDSALYFCASTLTGETGELFFGEGSRLTVL.